This T cell receptor beta chain is from a study of regulatory dendritic cells for organ transplantation. Overall study findings and caveats: Between individuals, the alloreactive memory CD8+ T cell pool differed considerably. Mature dendritic cells appeared to drive more memory CD8+ clonal expansion than regulatory ones. Naive T cells showed high diversity, memory cells less, memory CD8+ least.

Worth noting for this clone: Its antigen is not known.

Clones were sequenced by immunoSEQ multiplex PCR, and TCRdb holds only the in-frame ones, with some missing. The top ten clones hold roughly 2.2% of a sample with about 30,000 clones, roughly 79% of them seen once. Memory T cells were CD45RO+, naive were CD45RA+, sorted by FACS. The germline V gene encodes CDR1 SGHNT and CDR2 YYREEE (reference sequence). Trimming removed 3 bases at V and 2 bases at J, with 14 bases between. CDR3 length equals 15 residues. V usage is TRBV5-4 and J usage is TRBJ1-2; tentatively, D is TRBD1 (6 bases). Sequenced material: memory CD4+ T cells from blood. Subset defined: CD45RO+ memory T cells. The clonotype was recovered from a human donor in good health. This chain's CDR3 is CASSSAGTTNYGYTF. DNA of the CDR3: TGTGCCAGCAGCTCTGCCGGGACAACAAACTATGGCTACACCTTC.